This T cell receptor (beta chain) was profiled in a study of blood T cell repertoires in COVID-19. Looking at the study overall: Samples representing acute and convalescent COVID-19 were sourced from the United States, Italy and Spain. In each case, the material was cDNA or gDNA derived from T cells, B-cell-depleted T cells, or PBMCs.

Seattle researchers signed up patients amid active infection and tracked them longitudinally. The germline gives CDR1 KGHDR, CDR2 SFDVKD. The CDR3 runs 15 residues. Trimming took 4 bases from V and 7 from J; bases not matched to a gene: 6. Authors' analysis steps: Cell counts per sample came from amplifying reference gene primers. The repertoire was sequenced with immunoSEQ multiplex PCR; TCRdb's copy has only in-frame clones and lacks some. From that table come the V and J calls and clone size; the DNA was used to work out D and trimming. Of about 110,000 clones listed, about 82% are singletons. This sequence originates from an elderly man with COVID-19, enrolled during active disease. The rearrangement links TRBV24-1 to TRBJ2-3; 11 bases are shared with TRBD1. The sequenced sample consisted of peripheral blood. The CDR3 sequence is CATSDQDRGRHTQYF. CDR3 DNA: TGTGCCACCAGTGACCAGGACAGGGGGCGACATACGCAGTATTTT.